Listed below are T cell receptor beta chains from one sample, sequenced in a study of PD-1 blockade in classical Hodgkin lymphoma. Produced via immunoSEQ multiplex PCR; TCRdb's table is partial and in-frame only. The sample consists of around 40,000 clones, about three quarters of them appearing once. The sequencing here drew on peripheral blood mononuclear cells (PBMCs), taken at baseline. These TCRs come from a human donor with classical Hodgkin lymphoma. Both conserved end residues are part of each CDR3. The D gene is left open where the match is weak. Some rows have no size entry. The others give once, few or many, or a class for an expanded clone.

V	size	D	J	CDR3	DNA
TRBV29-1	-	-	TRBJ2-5	CSVGGQFPGTQYF	TGCAGCGTTGGTGGTCAGTTCCCTGGGACCCAGTACTTC
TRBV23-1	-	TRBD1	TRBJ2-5	CASPDRVKGKTQYF	TGCGCCAGCCCCGACAGGGTCAAGGGAAAGACCCAGTACTTC
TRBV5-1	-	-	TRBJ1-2	CASSLGLQGTYGYTF	TGCGCCAGCAGCTTGGGATTGCAGGGGACCTATGGCTACACCTTC
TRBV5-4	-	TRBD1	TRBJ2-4	CASSGAQGEKAKNIQYF	TGTGCCAGCAGCGGGGCCCAGGGGGAAAAAGCCAAAAACATTCAGTACTTC
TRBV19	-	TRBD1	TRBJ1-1	CASSLATGGTEAFF	TGTGCCAGTAGTCTAGCTACAGGGGGCACTGAAGCTTTCTTT
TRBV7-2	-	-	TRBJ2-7	CASSLRGAGGPYEQYF	TGTGCCAGCAGCTTAAGAGGGGCAGGTGGGCCCTACGAGCAGTACTTC
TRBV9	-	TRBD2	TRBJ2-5	CASSTRLAGGKETQYF	TGTGCCAGCAGCACGCGACTAGCGGGGGGGAAAGAGACCCAGTACTTC
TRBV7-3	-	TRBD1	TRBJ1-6	CASSLRGDRFSPLHF	TGTGCCAGCAGCTTAAGGGGGGACAGATTTTCACCCCTCCACTTT
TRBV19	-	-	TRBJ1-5	CASTFPGFQPQHF	TGTGCCAGTACCTTCCCAGGGTTTCAGCCCCAGCATTTT
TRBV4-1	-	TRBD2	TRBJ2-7	CASSQRVGFGGEDYEQYF	TGCGCCAGCAGCCAAAGGGTGGGATTCGGGGGGGAGGACTACGAGCAGTACTTC
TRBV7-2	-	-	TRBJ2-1	CASSLHGTEDNEQFF	TGTGCCAGCAGCTTACATGGGACTGAGGACAATGAGCAGTTCTTC
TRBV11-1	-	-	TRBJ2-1	CASSILVGEQFF	TGTGCCAGCAGCATTTTAGTCGGTGAGCAGTTCTTC
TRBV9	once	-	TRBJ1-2	CASSQGGNYGYTF	TGTGCCAGCAGCCAGGGCGGTAACTATGGCTACACCTTC
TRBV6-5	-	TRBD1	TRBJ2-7	CASSYWGQGLLYEQYF	TGTGCCAGCAGTTACTGGGGACAGGGCCTTCTCTACGAGCAGTACTTC
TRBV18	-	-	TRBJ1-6	CASSVKLSGSYNSPLHF	TGTGCCAGCTCCGTCAAACTGTCAGGGTCCTATAATTCACCCCTCCACTTT
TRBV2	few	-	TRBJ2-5	CASSEPHGPETQYF	TGTGCCAGCAGTGAACCCCACGGTCCAGAGACCCAGTACTTC
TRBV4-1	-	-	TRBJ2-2	CASSQDYGVGELFF	TGCGCCAGCAGCCAAGATTACGGGGTCGGGGAGCTGTTTTTT
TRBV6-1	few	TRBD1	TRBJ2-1	CASSDLPWTGRPEQFF	TGTGCCAGCAGTGATCTACCCTGGACAGGGAGGCCTGAGCAGTTCTTC
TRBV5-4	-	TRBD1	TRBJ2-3	CASSAMEDRGADTQYF	TGTGCCAGCAGCGCCATGGAGGACAGGGGGGCAGATACGCAGTATTTT
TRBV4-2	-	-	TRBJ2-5	CASSQGGGQYQETQYF	TGTGCCAGCAGCCAAGGCGGCGGACAGTACCAAGAGACCCAGTACTTC
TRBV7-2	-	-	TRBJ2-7	CASSLINSGTSYEQYF	TGTGCCAGCAGTTTAATCAACTCCGGGACCTCCTACGAGCAGTACTTC
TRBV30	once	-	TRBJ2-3	CAWSVRATDTQYF	TGTGCCTGGAGTGTACGGGCTACAGATACGCAGTATTTT
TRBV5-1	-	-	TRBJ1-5	CASSWAGDQPQHF	TGCGCCAGCAGCTGGGCGGGGGATCAGCCCCAGCATTTT
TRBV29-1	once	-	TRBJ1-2	CSVVKGGGDYGYTF	TGCAGCGTTGTTAAGGGGGGGGGCGACTATGGCTACACCTTC
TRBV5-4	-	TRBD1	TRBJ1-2	CASSWTGVDGYTF	TGTGCCAGCAGCTGGACAGGGGTGGATGGCTACACCTTC
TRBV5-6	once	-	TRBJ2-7	CASSLRDTTYEQYF	TGTGCCAGCAGCTTACGGGACACAACCTACGAGCAGTACTTC
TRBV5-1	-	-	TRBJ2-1	CASSSWVTYNEQFF	TGCGCCAGCAGCTCCTGGGTAACCTACAATGAGCAGTTCTTC
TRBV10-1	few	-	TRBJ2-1	CASREKGGASDEQFF	TGCGCCAGCAGAGAGAAGGGGGGGGCGTCGGATGAGCAGTTCTTC
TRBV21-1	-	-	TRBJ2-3	CATRQGTDTQYF	TGTGCCACTAGACAGGGTACAGATACGCAGTATTTT
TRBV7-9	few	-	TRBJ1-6	CASSLGSSPLHF	TGTGCCAGCAGCTTAGGCAGCTCACCCCTCCACTTT
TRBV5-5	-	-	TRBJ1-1	CASCREGMNTEAFF	TGTGCCAGCTGCCGTGAGGGCATGAACACTGAAGCTTTCTTT
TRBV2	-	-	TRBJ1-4	CASRTTYNREPHRELFF	TGTGCCAGCAGGACCACGTATAACCGGGAACCCCATCGGGAACTGTTTTTT
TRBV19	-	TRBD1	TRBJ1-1	CASTDRGFNTEAFF	TGTGCCAGTACGGACAGGGGGTTTAACACTGAAGCTTTCTTT
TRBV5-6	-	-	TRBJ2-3	CASSFKDTQYF	TGTGCCAGCAGCTTTAAAGATACGCAGTATTTT
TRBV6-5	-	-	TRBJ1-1	CASSYSEGVVTGAFF	TGTGCCAGCAGTTACTCCGAGGGGGTCGTCACTGGAGCTTTCTTT
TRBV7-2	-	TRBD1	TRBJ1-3	CASSWTGTSGNTIYF	TGTGCCAGCAGCTGGACAGGGACCTCTGGAAACACCATATATTTT
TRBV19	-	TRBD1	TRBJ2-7	CASRGTGLHEQYF	TGTGCCAGCAGAGGGACAGGACTTCACGAGCAGTACTTC
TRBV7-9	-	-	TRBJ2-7	CASRAGRGYEQYF	TGTGCCAGCAGAGCAGGGAGGGGGTACGAGCAGTACTTC
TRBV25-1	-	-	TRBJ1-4	CASSAQGRNEKLFF	TGTGCCAGCAGTGCACAGGGCCGTAATGAAAAACTGTTTTTT